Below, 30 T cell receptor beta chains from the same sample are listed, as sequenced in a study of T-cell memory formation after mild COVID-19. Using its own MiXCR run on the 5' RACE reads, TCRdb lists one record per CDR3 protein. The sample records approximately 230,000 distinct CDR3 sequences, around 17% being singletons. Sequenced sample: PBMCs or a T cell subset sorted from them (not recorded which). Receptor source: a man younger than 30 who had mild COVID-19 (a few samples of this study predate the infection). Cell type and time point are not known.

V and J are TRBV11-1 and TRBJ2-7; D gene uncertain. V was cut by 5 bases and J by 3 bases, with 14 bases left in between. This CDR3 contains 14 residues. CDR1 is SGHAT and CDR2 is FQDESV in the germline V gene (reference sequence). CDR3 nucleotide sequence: TGTGCCAGCAGCCCTTCTGGGCAGCTCTACGAGCAGTACGTC. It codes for CASSPSGQLYEQYV.

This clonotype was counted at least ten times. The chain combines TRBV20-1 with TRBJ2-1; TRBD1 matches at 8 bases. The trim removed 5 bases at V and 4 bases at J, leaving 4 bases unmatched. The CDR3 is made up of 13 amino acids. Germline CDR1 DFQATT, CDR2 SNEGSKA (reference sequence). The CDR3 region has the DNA TGCAGTGCTGCCCACAGGGGGTACAATGAGCAGTTCTTC. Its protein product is CSAAHRGYNEQFF.

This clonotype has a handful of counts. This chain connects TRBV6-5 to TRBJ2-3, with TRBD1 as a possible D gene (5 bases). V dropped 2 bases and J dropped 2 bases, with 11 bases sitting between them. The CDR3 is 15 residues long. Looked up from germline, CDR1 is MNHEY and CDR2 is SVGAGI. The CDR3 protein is CASSYGDRFTDTQYF. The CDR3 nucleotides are TGTGCCAGCAGTTACGGCGACAGATTCACAGATACGCAGTATTTT.

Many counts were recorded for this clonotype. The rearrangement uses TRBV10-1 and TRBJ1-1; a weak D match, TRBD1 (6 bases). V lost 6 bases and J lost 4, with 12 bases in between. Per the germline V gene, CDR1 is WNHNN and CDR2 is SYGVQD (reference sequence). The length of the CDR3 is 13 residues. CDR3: CASRQGGGTEAFF. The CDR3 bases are TGCGCCAGCAGACAGGGAGGCGGCACTGAAGCTTTCTTT.

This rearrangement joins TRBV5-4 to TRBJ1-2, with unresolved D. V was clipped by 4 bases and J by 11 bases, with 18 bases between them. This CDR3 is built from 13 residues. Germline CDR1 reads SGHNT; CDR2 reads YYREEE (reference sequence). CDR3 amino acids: CASSPFPTGSYTF. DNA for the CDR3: TGTGCCAGCAGCCCTTTCCCGACCGGATCATACACCTTC.

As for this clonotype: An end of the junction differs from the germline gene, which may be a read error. Here the CDR3 reads CSVEASTSTDTQYF. The CDR3 DNA reads as TGCAGCGTTGAAGCCTCCACTAGCACCGATACGCAGTATTTT. The chain uses TRBV29-1 and TRBJ2-3; D perhaps matches TRBD2 (6 bases). Germline V gives CDR1 SQVTM, CDR2 ANQGSEA. The CDR3 sequence is 14 residues long.

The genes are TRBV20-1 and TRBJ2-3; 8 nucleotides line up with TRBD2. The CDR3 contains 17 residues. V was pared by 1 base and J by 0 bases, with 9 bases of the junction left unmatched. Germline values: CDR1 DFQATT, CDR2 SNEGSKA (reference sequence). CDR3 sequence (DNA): TGCAGTGCTAGAGGCAGGAGCGGGGGAGAGAGCACAGATACGCAGTATTTT. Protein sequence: CSARGRSGGESTDTQYF.

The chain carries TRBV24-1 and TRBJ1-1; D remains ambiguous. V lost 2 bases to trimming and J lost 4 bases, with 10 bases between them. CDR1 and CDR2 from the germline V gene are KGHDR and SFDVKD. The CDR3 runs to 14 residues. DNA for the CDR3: TGTGCCACCAGTGATTCTACTGTCCTCACTGAAGCTTTCTTT. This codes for CATSDSTVLTEAFF.

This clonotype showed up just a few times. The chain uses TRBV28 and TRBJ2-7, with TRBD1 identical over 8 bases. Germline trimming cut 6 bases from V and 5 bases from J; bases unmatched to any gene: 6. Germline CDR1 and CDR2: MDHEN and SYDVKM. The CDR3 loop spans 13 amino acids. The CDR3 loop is CASSPGGRNEQYV. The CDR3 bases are TGTGCCAGCAGCCCAGGGGGCCGCAACGAGCAGTACGTC.

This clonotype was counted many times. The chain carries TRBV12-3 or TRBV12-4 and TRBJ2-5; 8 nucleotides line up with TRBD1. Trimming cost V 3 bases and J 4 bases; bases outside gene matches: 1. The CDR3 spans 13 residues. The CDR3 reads CASSLTGVETQYF. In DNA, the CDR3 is TGTGCCAGCAGTTTGACAGGGGTAGAGACCCAGTACTTC.

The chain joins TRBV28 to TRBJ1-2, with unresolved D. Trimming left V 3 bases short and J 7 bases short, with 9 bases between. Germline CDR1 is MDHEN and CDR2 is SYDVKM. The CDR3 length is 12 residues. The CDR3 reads CASSLGQSGYTF. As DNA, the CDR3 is TGTGCCAGCAGTTTGGGTCAGAGTGGCTACACCTTC.

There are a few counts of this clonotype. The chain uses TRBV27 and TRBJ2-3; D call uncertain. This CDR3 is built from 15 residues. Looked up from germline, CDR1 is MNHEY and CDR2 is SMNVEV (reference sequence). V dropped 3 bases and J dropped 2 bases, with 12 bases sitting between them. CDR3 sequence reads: CASSLRQVSTDTQYF. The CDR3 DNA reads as TGTGCCAGCAGTTTGAGGCAGGTTTCCACAGATACGCAGTATTTT.

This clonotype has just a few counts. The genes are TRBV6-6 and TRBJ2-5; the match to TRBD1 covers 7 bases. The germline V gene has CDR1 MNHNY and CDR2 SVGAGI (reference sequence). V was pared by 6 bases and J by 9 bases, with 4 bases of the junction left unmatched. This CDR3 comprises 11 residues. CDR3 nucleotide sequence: TGTGCCAGCAGAACAGACAGGGCCCAGTACTTC. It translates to CASRTDRAQYF.

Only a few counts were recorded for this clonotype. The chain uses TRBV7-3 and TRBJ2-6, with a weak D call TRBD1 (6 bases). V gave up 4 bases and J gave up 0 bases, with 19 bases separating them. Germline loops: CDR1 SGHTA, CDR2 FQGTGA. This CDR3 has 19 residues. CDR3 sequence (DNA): TGTGCCAGCAGCTCAAGGGATTCGACAGGATTCTCTGGGGCCAACGTCCTGACTTTC. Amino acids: CASSSRDSTGFSGANVLTF.

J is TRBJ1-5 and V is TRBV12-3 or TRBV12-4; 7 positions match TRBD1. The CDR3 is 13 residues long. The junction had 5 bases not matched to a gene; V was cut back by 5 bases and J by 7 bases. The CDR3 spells CASSTQGEQPQHF. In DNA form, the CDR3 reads TGTGCCAGCAGTACCCAGGGGGAACAGCCCCAGCATTTT.

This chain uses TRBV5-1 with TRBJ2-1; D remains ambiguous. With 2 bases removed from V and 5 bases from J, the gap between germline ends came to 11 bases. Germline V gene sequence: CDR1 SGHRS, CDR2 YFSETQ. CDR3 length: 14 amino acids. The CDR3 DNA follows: TGCGCCAGCAGCTTCGTCCCTCCGGACAATGAGCAGTTCTTC. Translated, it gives CASSFVPPDNEQFF.

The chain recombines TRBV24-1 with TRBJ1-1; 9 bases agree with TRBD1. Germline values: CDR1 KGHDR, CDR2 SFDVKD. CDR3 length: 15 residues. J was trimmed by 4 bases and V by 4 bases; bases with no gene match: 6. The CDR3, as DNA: TGTGCCACCAGTGACACAGGGGGCGGTGGCACTGAAGCTTTCTTT. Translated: CATSDTGGGGTEAFF.

The CDR3 coding sequence is TGCAGTGCTAGAAGGCCGCTTAACTATGGCTACACCTTC. Translating gives CSARRPLNYGYTF. V and J are TRBV20-1 and TRBJ1-2; D unresolved. From germline, CDR1 is DFQATT and CDR2 SNEGSKA (reference sequence). V lost 2 bases and J lost 1, with 8 bases in between. CDR3 length equals 13 residues.

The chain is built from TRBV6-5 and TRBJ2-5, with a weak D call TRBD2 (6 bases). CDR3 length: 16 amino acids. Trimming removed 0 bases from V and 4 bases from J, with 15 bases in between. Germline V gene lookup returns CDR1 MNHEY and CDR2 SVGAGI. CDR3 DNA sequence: TGTGCCAGCAGTTACTCGCTAGGGTCAGCGGGAGAGACCCAGTACTTC. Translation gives CASSYSLGSAGETQYF.

Here the CDR3 DNA reads TGTGCCACCCTCGGGGCGGGTAACCCCTATAATTCACCCCTCCACTTT. As protein: CATLGAGNPYNSPLHF. This rearrangement joins TRBV28 to TRBJ1-6, with D possibly being TRBD1 (5 bases). The CDR3 spans 16 residues. Germline CDR1 is MDHEN and CDR2 is SYDVKM. Deletions cut 10 bases from V and 2 bases from J, with 18 bases between.

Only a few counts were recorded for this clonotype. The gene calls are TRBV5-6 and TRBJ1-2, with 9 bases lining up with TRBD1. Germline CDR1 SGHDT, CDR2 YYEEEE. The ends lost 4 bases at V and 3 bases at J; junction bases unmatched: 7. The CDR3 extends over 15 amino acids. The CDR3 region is CASSLLGQGDYGYTF. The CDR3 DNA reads TGTGCCAGCAGCCTCCTGGGACAGGGCGACTATGGCTACACCTTC. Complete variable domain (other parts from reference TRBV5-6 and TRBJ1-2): DAGVTQSPTHLIKTRGQQVTLRCSPKSGHDTVSWYQQALGQGPQFIFQYYEEEERQRGNFPDRFSGHQFPNYSSELNVNALLLGDSALYLCASSLLGQGDYGYTFGSGTRLTVV.

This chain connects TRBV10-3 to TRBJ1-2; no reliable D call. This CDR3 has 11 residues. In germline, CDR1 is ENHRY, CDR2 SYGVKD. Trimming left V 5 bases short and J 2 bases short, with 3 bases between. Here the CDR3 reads CAISSNYGYTF. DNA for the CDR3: TGTGCCATCAGTTCCAACTATGGCTACACCTTC.

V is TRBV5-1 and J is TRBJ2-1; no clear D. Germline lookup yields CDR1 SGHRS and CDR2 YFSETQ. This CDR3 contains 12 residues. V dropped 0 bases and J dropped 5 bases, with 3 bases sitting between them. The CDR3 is CASSLGHNEQFF. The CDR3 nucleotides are TGCGCCAGCAGCTTGGGGCACAATGAGCAGTTCTTC. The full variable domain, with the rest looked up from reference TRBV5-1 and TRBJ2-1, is KAGVTQTPRYLIKTRGQQVTLSCSPISGHRSVSWYQQTPGQGLQFLFEYFSETQRNKGNFPGRFSGRQFSNSRSEMNVSTLELGDSALYLCASSLGHNEQFFGPGTRLTVL.

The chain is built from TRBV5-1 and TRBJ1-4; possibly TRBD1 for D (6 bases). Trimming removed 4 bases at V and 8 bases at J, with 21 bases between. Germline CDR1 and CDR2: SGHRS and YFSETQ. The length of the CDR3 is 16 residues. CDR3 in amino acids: CASSGKQGGGAEKLFF. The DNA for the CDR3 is TGCGCCAGCAGCGGAAAACAGGGCGGGGGAGCCGAAAAACTGTTTTTT.

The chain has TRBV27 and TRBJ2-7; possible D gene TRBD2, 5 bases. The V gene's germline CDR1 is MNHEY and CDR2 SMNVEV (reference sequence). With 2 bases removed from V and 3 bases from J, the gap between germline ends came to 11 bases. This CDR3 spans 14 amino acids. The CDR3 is CASSLKIAGYEQYF. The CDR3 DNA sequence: TGTGCCAGCAGTTTAAAAATCGCGGGCTACGAGCAGTACTTC.

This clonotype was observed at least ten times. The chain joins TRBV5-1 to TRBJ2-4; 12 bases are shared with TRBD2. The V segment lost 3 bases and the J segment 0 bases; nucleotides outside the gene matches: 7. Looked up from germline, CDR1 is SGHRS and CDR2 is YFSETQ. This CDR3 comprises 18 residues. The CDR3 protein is CASSSGTSGLLAKNIQYF. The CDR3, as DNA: TGCGCCAGCAGCTCTGGGACTAGCGGGCTACTAGCCAAAAACATTCAGTACTTC. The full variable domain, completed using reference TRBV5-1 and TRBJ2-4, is KAGVTQTPRYLIKTRGQQVTLSCSPISGHRSVSWYQQTPGQGLQFLFEYFSETQRNKGNFPGRFSGRQFSNSRSEMNVSTLELGDSALYLCASSSGTSGLLAKNIQYFGAGTRLSVL.

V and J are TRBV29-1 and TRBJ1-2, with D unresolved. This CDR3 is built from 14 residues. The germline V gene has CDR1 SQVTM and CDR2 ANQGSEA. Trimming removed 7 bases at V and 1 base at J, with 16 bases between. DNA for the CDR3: TGCAGCGCCCGAGCAACTAACCTTAACTATGGCTACACCTTC. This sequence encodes CSARATNLNYGYTF.

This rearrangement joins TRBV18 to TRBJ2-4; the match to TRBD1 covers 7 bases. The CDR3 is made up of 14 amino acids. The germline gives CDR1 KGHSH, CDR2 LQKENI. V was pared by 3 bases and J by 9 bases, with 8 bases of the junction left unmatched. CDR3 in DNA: TGTGCCAGCTCACCCCGACAGGGTTCTGGCATTCAGTACTTC. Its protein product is CASSPRQGSGIQYF.

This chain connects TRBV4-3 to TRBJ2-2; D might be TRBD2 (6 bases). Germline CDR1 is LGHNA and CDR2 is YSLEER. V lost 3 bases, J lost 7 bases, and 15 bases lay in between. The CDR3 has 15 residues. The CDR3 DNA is TGCGCCAGCAGCCAGAACGGAGGGGCAGTCGGGGAGCTGTTTTTT. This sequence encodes CASSQNGGAVGELFF.

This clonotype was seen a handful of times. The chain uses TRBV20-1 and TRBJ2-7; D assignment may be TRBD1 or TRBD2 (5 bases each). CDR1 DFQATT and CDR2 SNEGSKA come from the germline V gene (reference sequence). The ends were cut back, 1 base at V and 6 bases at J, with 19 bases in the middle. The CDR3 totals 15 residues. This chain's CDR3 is CSARAGRSVRGEQYF. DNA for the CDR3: TGCAGTGCTAGAGCCGGCCGCTCGGTGAGGGGCGAGCAGTACTTC.